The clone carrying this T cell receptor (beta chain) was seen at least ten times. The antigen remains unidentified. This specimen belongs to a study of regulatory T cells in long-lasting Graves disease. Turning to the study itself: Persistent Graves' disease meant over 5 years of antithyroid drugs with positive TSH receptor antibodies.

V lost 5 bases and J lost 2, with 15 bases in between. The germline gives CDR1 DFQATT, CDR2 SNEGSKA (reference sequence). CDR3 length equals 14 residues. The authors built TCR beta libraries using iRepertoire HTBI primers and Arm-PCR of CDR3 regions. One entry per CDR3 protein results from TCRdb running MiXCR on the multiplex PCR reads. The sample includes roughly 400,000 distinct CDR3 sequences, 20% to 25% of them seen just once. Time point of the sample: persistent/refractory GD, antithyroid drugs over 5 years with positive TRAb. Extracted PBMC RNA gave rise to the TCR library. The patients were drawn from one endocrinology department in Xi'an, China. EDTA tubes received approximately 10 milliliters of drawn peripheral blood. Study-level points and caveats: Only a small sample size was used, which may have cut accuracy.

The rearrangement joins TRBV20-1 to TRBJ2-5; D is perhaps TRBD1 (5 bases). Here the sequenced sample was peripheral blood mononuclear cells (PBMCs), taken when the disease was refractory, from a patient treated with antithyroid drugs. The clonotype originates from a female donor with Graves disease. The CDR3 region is CSAPRLAGQETQYF. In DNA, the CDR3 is TGCAGTGCTCCGAGACTGGCAGGGCAAGAGACCCAGTACTTC.